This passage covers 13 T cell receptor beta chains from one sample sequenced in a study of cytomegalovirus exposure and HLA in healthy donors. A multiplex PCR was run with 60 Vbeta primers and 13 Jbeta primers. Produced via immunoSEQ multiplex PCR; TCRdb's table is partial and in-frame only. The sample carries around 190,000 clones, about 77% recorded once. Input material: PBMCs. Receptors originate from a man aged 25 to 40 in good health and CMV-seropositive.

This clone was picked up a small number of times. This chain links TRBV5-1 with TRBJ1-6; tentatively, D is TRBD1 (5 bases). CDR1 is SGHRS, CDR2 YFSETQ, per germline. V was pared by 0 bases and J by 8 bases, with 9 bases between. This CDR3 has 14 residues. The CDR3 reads CASSLVGGDSPLHF. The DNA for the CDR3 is TGCGCCAGCAGCTTGGTTGGGGGGGATTCACCCCTCCACTTT.

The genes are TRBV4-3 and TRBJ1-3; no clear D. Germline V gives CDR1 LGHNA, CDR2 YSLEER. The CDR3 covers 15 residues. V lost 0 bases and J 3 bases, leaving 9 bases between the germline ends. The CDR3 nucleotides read TGCGCCAGCAGCCAAGAAGGAGGGATTGGAAACACCATATATTTT. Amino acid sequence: CASSQEGGIGNTIYF.

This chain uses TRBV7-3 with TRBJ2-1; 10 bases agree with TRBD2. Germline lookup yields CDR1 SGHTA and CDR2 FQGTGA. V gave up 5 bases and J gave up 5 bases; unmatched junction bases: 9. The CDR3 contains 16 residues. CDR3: CASSPSFGLADNEQFF. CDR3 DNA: TGTGCCAGCAGCCCGTCCTTTGGACTAGCGGACAATGAGCAGTTCTTC.

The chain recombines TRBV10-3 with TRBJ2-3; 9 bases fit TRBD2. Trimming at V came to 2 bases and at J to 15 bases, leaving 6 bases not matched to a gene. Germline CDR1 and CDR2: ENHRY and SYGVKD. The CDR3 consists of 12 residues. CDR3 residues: CAISEASGEPYF. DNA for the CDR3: TGTGCCATCAGTGAGGCTAGCGGGGAGCCTTATTTT.

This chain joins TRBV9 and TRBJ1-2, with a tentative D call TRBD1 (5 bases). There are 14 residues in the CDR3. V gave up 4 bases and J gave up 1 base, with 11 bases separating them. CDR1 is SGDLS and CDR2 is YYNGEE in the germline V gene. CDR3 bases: TGTGCCAGCAGCCCACAGGACGGTAACTATGGCTACACCTTC. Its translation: CASSPQDGNYGYTF.

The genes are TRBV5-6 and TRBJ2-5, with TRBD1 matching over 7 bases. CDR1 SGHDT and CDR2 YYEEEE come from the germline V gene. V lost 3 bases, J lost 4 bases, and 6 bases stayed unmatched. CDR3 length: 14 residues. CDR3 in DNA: TGTGCCAGCAGCTCCCGGACAGGTCGAGAGACCCAGTACTTC. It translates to CASSSRTGRETQYF.

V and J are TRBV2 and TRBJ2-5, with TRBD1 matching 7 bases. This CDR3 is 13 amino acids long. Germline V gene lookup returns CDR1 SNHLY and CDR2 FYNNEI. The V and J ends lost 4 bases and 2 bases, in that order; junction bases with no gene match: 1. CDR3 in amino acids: CASSVQGQETQYF. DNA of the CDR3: TGTGCCAGCAGTGTACAGGGGCAAGAGACCCAGTACTTC.

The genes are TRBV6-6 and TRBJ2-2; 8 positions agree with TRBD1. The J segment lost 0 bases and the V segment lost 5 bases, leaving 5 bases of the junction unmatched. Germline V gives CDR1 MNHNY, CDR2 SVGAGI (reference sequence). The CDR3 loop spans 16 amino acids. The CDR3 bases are TGTGCCAGCAGTCCGCGGACAGGGACGAACACCGGGGAGCTGTTTTTT. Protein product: CASSPRTGTNTGELFF.

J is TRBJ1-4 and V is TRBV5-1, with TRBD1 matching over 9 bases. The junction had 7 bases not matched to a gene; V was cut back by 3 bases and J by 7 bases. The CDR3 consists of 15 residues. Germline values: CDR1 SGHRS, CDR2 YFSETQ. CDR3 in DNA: TGCGCCAGCAGCTACGGGACAGGGATTGGTGAAAAACTGTTTTTT. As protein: CASSYGTGIGEKLFF.

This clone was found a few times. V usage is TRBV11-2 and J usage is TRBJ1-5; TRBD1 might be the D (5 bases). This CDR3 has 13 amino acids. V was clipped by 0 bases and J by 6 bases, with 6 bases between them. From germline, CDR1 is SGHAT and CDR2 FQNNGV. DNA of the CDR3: TGTGCCAGCAGCTTAGATAGGGGTCAGCCCCAGCATTTT. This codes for CASSLDRGQPQHF.

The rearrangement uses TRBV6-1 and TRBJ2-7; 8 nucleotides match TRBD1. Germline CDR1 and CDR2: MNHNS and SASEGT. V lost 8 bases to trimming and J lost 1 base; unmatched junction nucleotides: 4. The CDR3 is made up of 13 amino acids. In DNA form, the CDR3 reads TGTGCCAGCGCCAGGACAGGGTCCTACGAGCAGTACTTC. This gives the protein CASARTGSYEQYF.

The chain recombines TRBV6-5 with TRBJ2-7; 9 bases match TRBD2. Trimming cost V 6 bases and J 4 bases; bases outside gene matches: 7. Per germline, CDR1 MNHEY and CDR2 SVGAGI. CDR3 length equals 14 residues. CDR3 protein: CASSSGTSLYEQYF. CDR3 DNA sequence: TGTGCCAGCAGCTCCGGGACTAGCTTATACGAGCAGTACTTC.

The CDR3 reads CASNHPDTGINQPQHF. CDR3 nucleotide sequence: TGTGCCAGCAACCACCCCGATACAGGGATCAATCAGCCCCAGCATTTT. The rearrangement uses TRBV6-7 and TRBJ1-5; a possible D gene is TRBD1 (6 bases). TRBV6-7 is marked as an open reading frame, function uncertain. This CDR3 is built from 16 residues. V lost 7 bases and J lost 3, with 19 bases in between.